The 31 T cell receptor beta chains below were found in one sample sequenced in a study of cytomegalovirus exposure and HLA in healthy donors. Amplification used 60 Vbeta primers and 13 Jbeta primers. TCRdb's table, derived via immunoSEQ multiplex PCR, lists solely in-frame clones and lacks some. There are 120,000 or so clones in the sample; 80% occur only once, and about 3.3% lies in the top ten. The sample taken for sequencing was PBMCs. These receptors originate from a male donor in good health and CMV-seronegative.

This chain joins TRBV10-3 and TRBJ2-3, with TRBD2 matching over 12 bases. CDR3 size: 15 residues. V was pared by 5 bases and J by 3 bases, with 3 bases of the junction left unmatched. Germline-derived CDR1 and CDR2 are ENHRY and SYGVKD. The CDR3 sequence is CAISSTSGGTDTQYF. Written as DNA, the CDR3 is TGTGCCATCAGTTCTACTAGCGGGGGGACAGATACGCAGTATTTT.

The CDR3 is CAISELTGASRSGNTIYF. CDR3 bases: TGTGCCATCAGTGAGTTGACAGGGGCCTCGCGTTCTGGAAACACCATATATTTT. This chain joins TRBV10-3 and TRBJ1-3; TRBD1 agrees at 8 bases. Germline V gene lookup returns CDR1 ENHRY and CDR2 SYGVKD. This CDR3 region has 18 residues. The V and J ends lost 1 base and 1 base, in that order; junction bases with no gene match: 9.

This clone was seen more than once but under ten times. The gene calls are TRBV6-1 and TRBJ1-1, with 7 positions matching TRBD1. V was pared by 6 bases and J by 13 bases, with 11 bases of the junction left unmatched. Germline V lookup: CDR1 MNHNS, CDR2 SASEGT. This CDR3 contains 12 residues. The CDR3 nucleotides are TGTGCCAGCAGCCCCTCGACAGGGAAGGATTTCTTT. Encoded protein: CASSPSTGKDFF.

The rearrangement uses TRBV6-5 and TRBJ2-5; D possibly corresponds to TRBD1 (6 bases). Trimming stripped 2 bases from V and 6 bases from J, with 13 bases between. Germline assignment: CDR1 MNHEY and CDR2 SVGAGI. This CDR3 region has 14 residues. CDR3: CASSYQGQLKTQYF. The CDR3 nucleotides are TGTGCCAGCAGTTACCAAGGACAGCTAAAGACCCAGTACTTC.

The chain links TRBV7-9 to TRBJ2-2; 11 nucleotides line up with TRBD2. The germline gives CDR1 SEHNR, CDR2 FQNEAQ (reference sequence). Trimming at V came to 5 bases and at J to 3 bases, leaving 2 bases not matched to a gene. The CDR3 length is 15 residues. The CDR3 DNA reads TGTGCCAGCAGCCCACTAGCGGGGGACACCGGGGAGCTGTTTTTT. Protein product: CASSPLAGDTGELFF.

The genes are TRBV29-1 and TRBJ2-7, with a weak D call TRBD2 (6 bases). CDR3 length: 13 amino acids. Trimming took 1 base from V and 2 from J, leaving 9 bases between them. CDR1 SQVTM and CDR2 ANQGSEA come from the germline V gene. Here the CDR3 DNA reads TGCAGCGTTGAAGGACGCGGGACCTACGAGCAGTACTTC. It codes for CSVEGRGTYEQYF.

This clone was counted once. A junction end diverges from the germline sequence, so it may reflect a read error. This chain uses TRBV18 with TRBJ2-4; a weak D match, TRBD1 (6 bases). Germline V gene data show CDR1 as KGHSH and CDR2 as LQKENI. The CDR3 is 17 amino acids. The CDR3, as DNA: TGTGCCAGCTCACATTCAGACAGGACCCTAGCCAAAAACAGTCAGTACTTC. This translates into CASSHSDRTLAKNSQYF.

The CDR3 nucleotides read TGTGCCAGCAAAGGAGACCGCAACACTGAAGCTTTCTTT. Protein: CASKGDRNTEAFF. V usage is TRBV9 and J usage is TRBJ1-1; no definite D call. Looked up from germline, CDR1 is SGDLS and CDR2 is YYNGEE. V shed 6 bases and J shed 2 bases, with 11 bases lying between them. The CDR3 is made up of 13 amino acids. The full variable domain, rest sourced from reference TRBV9 and TRBJ1-1, is DSGVTQTPKHLITATGQRVTLRCSPRSGDLSVYWYQQSLDQGLQFLIQYYNGEERAKGNILERFSAQQFPDLHSELNLSSLELGDSALYFCASKGDRNTEAFFGQGTRLTVV.

The rearrangement links TRBV10-3 to TRBJ2-7; 13 bases are shared with TRBD2. J lost 6 bases, V lost 2 bases, and 7 bases had no gene match. From germline, CDR1 is ENHRY and CDR2 SYGVKD. The CDR3 is 16 amino acids. The CDR3 sequence: CAISERGLAGAIEQYF. The CDR3 region has the DNA TGTGCCATCAGTGAGCGAGGACTAGCGGGAGCCATCGAGCAGTACTTC.

The chain uses TRBV5-1 and TRBJ2-5, with 7 bases matching TRBD2. Looked up from germline, CDR1 is SGHRS and CDR2 is YFSETQ. The CDR3 consists of 15 residues. The V and J ends lost 0 bases and 5 bases, in that order; junction bases with no gene match: 7. CDR3 protein: CASSLVGAGRETQYF. The CDR3 region has the DNA TGCGCCAGCAGCTTGGTTGGAGCGGGGCGGGAGACCCAGTACTTC.

By share, this clone ranks as medium-sized (0.01 to 0.1%). V usage is TRBV4-1 and J usage is TRBJ1-2; 7 nucleotides match TRBD1. The CDR3 runs to 15 residues. Germline lookup yields CDR1 MGHRA and CDR2 YSYEKL. The V gene end was trimmed by 2 bases and the J gene end by 3 bases; junction bases not matched to a gene: 6. The CDR3 bases are TGCGCCAGCAGCCAAACCCTGACAGGGTACTATGGCTACACCTTC. This gives the protein CASSQTLTGYYGYTF.

This chain joins TRBV7-3 and TRBJ1-2; D not resolved. Germline CDR1 is SGHTA and CDR2 is FQGTGA. V lost 2 bases and J 0 bases, leaving 10 bases between the germline ends. The CDR3 covers 15 residues. CDR3 nucleotide sequence: TGTGCCAGCAGCTTAGCCCCAGGCGCTAACTATGGCTACACCTTC. This gives the protein CASSLAPGANYGYTF.

Worth noting for this clone: One end of the junction fails to match germline, which may point to a read error. V and J are TRBV7-8 and TRBJ1-4; tentatively, D is TRBD1 (6 bases). The germline CDR1 and CDR2 sequences are SGHVS and FQNEAQ. The length of the CDR3 is 16 residues. CDR3 amino acids: CASSRYTGKINEKLFF. The DNA of the CDR3 is TGTGCCAGCAGCAGGTACACAGGGAAAATTAATGAAAAACTGTTTTTC.

The J gene is TRBJ2-5, the V gene TRBV9, with TRBD1 identical over 7 bases. CDR3 length equals 14 residues. Germline loops: CDR1 SGDLS, CDR2 YYNGEE. Germline trimming cut 0 bases from V and 7 bases from J; bases unmatched to any gene: 6. The CDR3 region is CASSVGSGGGTQYF. CDR3 nucleotides: TGTGCCAGCAGCGTAGGGTCAGGGGGTGGGACCCAGTACTTC.

The chain has TRBV5-1 and TRBJ1-5; perhaps TRBD1 as D (6 bases). The CDR3 is 15 residues long. Trimming stripped 0 bases from V and 4 bases from J, with 11 bases between. In germline, CDR1 is SGHRS, CDR2 YFSETQ. The CDR3 is CASSLEGGGNQPQHF. The CDR3 DNA is TGCGCCAGCAGCTTGGAGGGAGGGGGGAATCAGCCCCAGCATTTT. Using reference TRBV5-1 and TRBJ1-5 for the parts outside the CDR3, the full variable domain is KAGVTQTPRYLIKTRGQQVTLSCSPISGHRSVSWYQQTPGQGLQFLFEYFSETQRNKGNFPGRFSGRQFSNSRSEMNVSTLELGDSALYLCASSLEGGGNQPQHFGDGTRLSIL.

The chain carries TRBV7-9 and TRBJ2-6; 9 bases fit TRBD1. Per germline, CDR1 SEHNR and CDR2 FQNEAQ (reference sequence). V shed 6 bases and J 1 base; nucleotides not matched to a gene: 10. The CDR3 has 18 amino acids. CDR3 sequence: CASRVNRGRISGANVLTF. Written as DNA, the CDR3 is TGTGCCAGCAGGGTAAACAGGGGGCGGATTTCTGGGGCCAACGTCCTGACTTTC.

The genes are TRBV28 and TRBJ1-3; TRBD1 is a possible D gene (6 bases). From germline, CDR1 is MDHEN and CDR2 SYDVKM. Trimming left V 6 bases short and J 0 bases short, with 21 bases between. The CDR3 extends over 18 amino acids. CDR3 protein: CASRVLGAGAVSGNTIYF. Here the CDR3 DNA reads TGTGCCAGCAGGGTCTTAGGGGCAGGGGCCGTCTCTGGAAACACCATATATTTT.

The rearrangement links TRBV2 to TRBJ1-4; D not resolved. Trimming removed 0 bases from V and 6 bases from J, with 14 bases in between. Germline V gene sequence: CDR1 SNHLY, CDR2 FYNNEI. This CDR3 has 16 residues. The CDR3 nucleotides are TGTGCCAGCAGTGAAGCAGGTTGGGCGTATCATGAAAAACTGTTTTTT. It is translated as CASSEAGWAYHEKLFF. Full variable domain (missing parts from reference TRBV2 and TRBJ1-4): EPEVTQTPSHQVTQMGQEVILRCVPISNHLYFYWYRQILGQKVEFLVSFYNNEISEKSEIFDDQFSVERPDGSNFTLKIRSTKLEDSAMYFCASSEAGWAYHEKLFFGSGTQLSVL.

This sequence joins TRBV7-3 and TRBJ1-1; 9 bases map to TRBD1. Germline V gene data show CDR1 as SGHTA and CDR2 as FQGTGA. With 5 bases clipped from V and 5 bases from J, the junction kept 6 bases outside the gene matches. The CDR3 has 14 amino acids. The CDR3 nucleotides read TGTGCCAGCAGCAAGGGACAGGGAAGGACTGAAGCTTTCTTT. Amino acids: CASSKGQGRTEAFF. The full variable domain, completed using reference TRBV7-3 and TRBJ1-1, is GAGVSQTPSNKVTEKGKYVELRCDPISGHTALYWYRQSLGQGPEFLIYFQGTGAADDSGLPNDRFFAVRPEGSVSTLKIQRTERGDSAVYLCASSKGQGRTEAFFGQGTRLTVV.

V and J are TRBV6-4 and TRBJ2-1; 9 bases match TRBD1. Germline V CDR1 and CDR2: MRHNA, SNTAGT. This CDR3 has 14 amino acids. With 0 bases clipped from V and 9 bases from J, the junction kept 3 bases outside the gene matches. The CDR3 nucleotides read TGTGCCAGCAGTGACTCGACAGGGGGGGGTGAGCAGTTCTTC. Translation: CASSDSTGGGEQFF.

This chain joins TRBV28 and TRBJ2-3, with D perhaps TRBD2 (6 bases). Trimming removed 3 bases at V and 1 base at J, with 11 bases between. Germline CDR1 MDHEN, CDR2 SYDVKM. The CDR3 runs to 15 residues. DNA for the CDR3: TGTGCCAGCAGTTTCGGGAGCGGCCGCACAGATACGCAGTATTTT. Translated: CASSFGSGRTDTQYF. The full variable domain, in which reference TRBV28 and TRBJ2-3 provide the parts outside the CDR3, is DVKVTQSSRYLVKRTGEKVFLECVQDMDHENMFWYRQDPGLGLRLIYFSYDVKMKEKGDIPEGYSVSREKKERFSLILESASTNQTSMYLCASSFGSGRTDTQYFGPGTRLTVL.

This chain links TRBV5-1 with TRBJ2-1; 9 nucleotides agree with TRBD1. Germline loops: CDR1 SGHRS, CDR2 YFSETQ. V trimming: 2 bases; J trimming: 1 base; junction bases outside the gene matches: 10. The CDR3 contains 18 residues. CDR3 in DNA: TGCGCCAGCAGCTTAATCCGGGACAGGGTTGGATCCTACAATGAGCAGTTCTTC. Translation: CASSLIRDRVGSYNEQFF. The variable domain in full, with the rest retrieved from reference TRBV5-1 and TRBJ2-1, is KAGVTQTPRYLIKTRGQQVTLSCSPISGHRSVSWYQQTPGQGLQFLFEYFSETQRNKGNFPGRFSGRQFSNSRSEMNVSTLELGDSALYLCASSLIRDRVGSYNEQFFGPGTRLTVL.

The J gene is TRBJ1-2, the V gene TRBV19, with 9 bases aligning to TRBD1. The ends lost 6 bases at V and 1 base at J; junction bases unmatched: 9. Looked up from germline, CDR1 is LNHDA and CDR2 is SQIVND (reference sequence). There are 16 residues in the CDR3. The CDR3 DNA sequence: TGTGCCAGTAGGACTACAGGGGGCCCCTTTAACTATGGCTACACCTTC. Its translation is CASRTTGGPFNYGYTF. The full variable domain, in which reference TRBV19 and TRBJ1-2 provide the parts outside the CDR3, is DGGITQSPKYLFRKEGQNVTLSCEQNLNHDAMYWYRQDPGQGLRLIYYSQIVNDFQKGDIAEGYSVSREKKESFPLTVTSAQKNPTAFYLCASRTTGGPFNYGYTFGSGTRLTVV.

This chain links TRBV5-6 with TRBJ1-1, with no clear D. Germline CDR1 is SGHDT and CDR2 is YYEEEE. The V end lost 0 bases, the J end lost 1 base, and 10 bases lay between the germline ends. This CDR3 comprises 15 residues. The CDR3 nucleotides read TGTGCCAGCAGCTTGGGCCGGGGAAGGAACACTGAAGCTTTCTTT. It encodes CASSLGRGRNTEAFF.

The V gene is TRBV7-2, the J gene TRBJ1-5; tentatively, D is TRBD1 (5 bases). In germline, CDR1 is SGHTA, CDR2 FQGNSA. This CDR3 spans 15 amino acids. Trimming stripped 1 base from V and 6 bases from J, with 13 bases between. The CDR3 sequence: CASSLVGGVSQPQHF. The CDR3 nucleotides read TGTGCCAGCAGCTTAGTTGGGGGGGTTTCTCAGCCCCAGCATTTT.

J is TRBJ1-2 and V is TRBV19; 10 positions agree with TRBD1. CDR1 and CDR2 from the germline V gene are LNHDA and SQIVND (reference sequence). V lost 5 bases, J lost 7 bases, and 19 bases stayed unmatched. The CDR3 is made up of 18 amino acids. The CDR3 coding sequence is TGTGCCAGTAGTGCCAATAGACAGGGGGCCCCCGTATGGCGTGGCTACACCTTC. Its translation: CASSANRQGAPVWRGYTF.

The rearrangement uses TRBV5-1 and TRBJ2-5; TRBD2 aligns across 13 bases. Germline loops: CDR1 SGHRS, CDR2 YFSETQ. This CDR3 contains 17 residues. The trim removed 4 bases at V and 4 bases at J, leaving 10 bases unmatched. CDR3 in DNA: TGCGCCAGCAGCCGCGGGACTAGCGGGAATGTGGGAGAGACCCAGTACTTC. Protein: CASSRGTSGNVGETQYF.

Only a few counts were recorded for this clone. The same CDR3 is also encoded by other DNA sequences in this sample. The V and J genes are TRBV18 and TRBJ1-2; TRBD1 matches at 10 bases. The CDR3 loop spans 20 amino acids. J was trimmed by 2 bases and V by 3 bases; bases with no gene match: 18. Germline loops: CDR1 KGHSH, CDR2 LQKENI. The CDR3 DNA sequence: TGTGCCAGCTCACCCATAAGACAGGGGGCTGCCTCCCCCCAGAACTATGGCTACACCTTC. It specifies CASSPIRQGAASPQNYGYTF.

In DNA, the CDR3 is TGCAGCGTTGAAGAAGGGACAGGGGGCGATGAAAAACTGTTTTTT. This translates into CSVEEGTGGDEKLFF. The chain recombines TRBV29-1 with TRBJ1-4, with TRBD1 matching over 12 bases. V trimming: 0 bases; J trimming: 6 bases; junction bases outside the gene matches: 2. There are 15 residues in the CDR3. The germline V gene encodes CDR1 SQVTM and CDR2 ANQGSEA.

The rearrangement joins TRBV6-1 to TRBJ2-7, with TRBD1 as a possible D gene (5 bases). The germline gives CDR1 MNHNS, CDR2 SASEGT. The germline V and J ends were trimmed by 2 bases and 1 base, with 12 bases remaining between them. The CDR3 has 15 residues. The CDR3, as DNA: TGTGCCAGCAGTGAATCAGGCAGGGTATCCTACGAGCAGTACTTC. Translated, it gives CASSESGRVSYEQYF.

This clone turned up a few times. The chain couples TRBV18 to TRBJ1-1; 8 bases line up with TRBD1. Trimming took 1 base from V and 0 from J; bases not matched to a gene: 10. There are 18 residues in the CDR3. The germline CDR1 and CDR2 sequences are KGHSH and LQKENI. CDR3 residues: CASSPHQASGGLNTEAFF. CDR3 DNA: TGTGCCAGCTCACCACACCAAGCTTCAGGGGGCTTGAACACTGAAGCTTTCTTT.